The clone carrying this T cell receptor (beta chain) turned up a few times. Its matching antigen is unknown. The data were taken from a study of cytomegalovirus exposure and HLA in healthy donors. Across the study: The early release's HLA-typed donors yielded 70 million to 85 million unique TCRs.

Study conclusions and caveats: As a later analysis revealed, most CMV-associated TCR beta chains appeared HLA-restricted.

PCR employed 60 Vbeta and 13 Jbeta primers. Sequencing was performed with immunoSEQ multiplex PCR; in TCRdb, only in-frame clones are kept and a portion is missing. The table lists about 180,000 clones, around 80% of them singletons. The CDR3 covers 15 residues. Germline CDR1 is KGHSH and CDR2 is LQKENI. J lost 5 bases, V lost 2 bases, and 8 bases had no gene match. The chain combines TRBV18 with TRBJ1-2; 7 bases align to TRBD1. Sequencing was done on a sample of PBMCs. The TCR originated in an older woman in good health and CMV-seropositive. DNA for the CDR3: TGTGCCAGCTCACCAGGTTTTGGGACAGATTATGGCTACACCTTC. It translates to CASSPGFGTDYGYTF.